Below are 17 T cell receptor beta chains sequenced from a single sample in a study of T cells after yellow fever vaccination. TCRdb passed the 5' RACE reads through MiXCR, listing each CDR3 protein once. This table has a few hundred thousand distinct CDR3 sequences, around 3.6% appearing once. Here the sequenced sample was PBMCs, taken on the day of the yellow fever booster vaccination. These receptor sequences come from a man younger than 35 who received the YFV17D yellow fever vaccine.

This clonotype was detected a few times. As DNA, the CDR3 is TGTGCCAGCAGGAGAGGGGGCTCCTACGAGCAGTACGTC. Translation gives CASRRGGSYEQYV. V gene TRBV28 combines with J gene TRBJ2-7, with D tentatively TRBD1 (6 bases). V was shortened by 6 bases and J by 0 bases, with 9 bases between the two germline ends. CDR3 length equals 13 residues. CDR1 MDHEN and CDR2 SYDVKM come from the germline V gene.

Many counts were recorded for this clonotype. V and J are TRBV3-1 and TRBJ2-2, with D hard to call. This CDR3 has 14 amino acids. The V end was cut by 0 bases, the J end by 5 bases, with 7 bases between. Germline V gives CDR1 LGHDT, CDR2 YNNKEL (reference sequence). The DNA for the CDR3 is TGTGCCAGCAGCCAAGACGGGCGGACCGGGGAGCTGTTTTTT. Its protein is CASSQDGRTGELFF. The variable domain in full, with the rest retrieved from reference TRBV3-1 and TRBJ2-2, is DTAVSQTPKYLVTQMGNDKSIKCEQNLGHDTMYWYKQDSKKFLKIMFSYNNKELIINETVPNRFSPKSPDKAHLNLHINSLELGDSAVYFCASSQDGRTGELFFGEGSRLTVL.

This clonotype appeared many times. The J gene is TRBJ2-1, the V gene TRBV6-2 or TRBV6-3; D ambiguous. The V end lost 6 bases, the J end lost 3 bases, and 18 bases lay between the germline ends. Germline loops: CDR1 MNHEY, CDR2 SVGEGT. This CDR3 comprises 16 residues. The CDR3 nucleotides are TGTGCCAGCAGCCCCTATCGCAGGAGAGGCTACAATGAGCAGTTCTTC. Translated, it gives CASSPYRRRGYNEQFF.

This CDR3 reads CASLKKRDPSPLHF. The CDR3 region has the DNA TGTGCCAGCCTGAAAAAGAGGGACCCTTCACCCCTCCACTTT. The chain carries TRBV2 and TRBJ1-6; D is perhaps TRBD1 (5 bases). CDR1 SNHLY and CDR2 FYNNEI come from the germline V gene. The CDR3 has 14 residues. Trimming took off 8 bases at V and 9 bases at J, with 17 bases between the two ends.

This clonotype came up many times. The gene calls are TRBV27 and TRBJ2-1; TRBD2 matches at 10 bases. Germline trimming cut 6 bases from V and 14 bases from J; bases unmatched to any gene: 13. The CDR3 has 14 residues. Germline CDR1 MNHEY, CDR2 SMNVEV (reference sequence). The CDR3, as DNA: TGTGCCAGCAGGACTCTTGAGCGGGGGGGCCGGGAGTTCTTC. Its translation: CASRTLERGGREFF.

This clonotype showed up many times. This chain connects TRBV20-1 to TRBJ2-3; 7 positions match TRBD1. The CDR3 spans 12 residues. From germline, CDR1 is DFQATT and CDR2 SNEGSKA (reference sequence). V shed 4 bases and J 4 bases; nucleotides not matched to a gene: 2. In DNA form, the CDR3 reads TGCAGTGCTAAAACAGGGGCAGATACGCAGTATTTT. Protein: CSAKTGADTQYF.

This clonotype was counted only a few times. The V gene is TRBV3-1, the J gene TRBJ2-7, with D uncertain. Germline CDR1 and CDR2: LGHDT and YNNKEL (reference sequence). The length of the CDR3 is 15 residues. Trimming left V 1 base short and J 5 bases short, with 15 bases between. The CDR3 DNA is TGTGCCAGCAGCCAAGGGCCAACTCAAGCCCACGAGCAGTACGTC. Translation gives CASSQGPTQAHEQYV.

This clonotype was seen ten or more times. The chain couples TRBV10-3 to TRBJ2-3; the match to TRBD1 covers 7 bases. Germline values: CDR1 ENHRY, CDR2 SYGVKD. The CDR3 totals 13 residues. V shed 0 bases and J 7 bases; nucleotides not matched to a gene: 1. The CDR3 spells CAISESQGNTQYF. CDR3 DNA sequence: TGTGCCATCAGTGAGTCACAGGGGAATACGCAGTATTTT.

At least ten counts were recorded for this clonotype. The chain has TRBV6-6 and TRBJ1-1; TRBD1 agrees at 7 bases. Germline values: CDR1 MNHNY, CDR2 SVGAGI (reference sequence). CDR3 length: 12 amino acids. J gave up 1 base and V 10 bases, and 3 bases lay outside the gene matches. The CDR3: CATTGPNTEAFF. The DNA for the CDR3 is TGTGCCACGACAGGGCCGAACACTGAAGCTTTCTTT.

This clonotype occurred many times. This sequence joins TRBV12-3 or TRBV12-4 and TRBJ2-7, with 12 bases identical to TRBD2. This CDR3 is 16 amino acids long. V shed 5 bases, J shed 0 bases, and the junction held 5 bases outside the gene matches. CDR3 amino acids: CASSQTSGGLSYEQYF. CDR3 DNA sequence: TGTGCCAGCAGTCAAACTAGCGGGGGGCTCTCCTACGAGCAGTACTTC.

This chain joins TRBV20-1 and TRBJ2-7; 9 bases are a match to TRBD1. CDR1 and CDR2 from the germline V gene are DFQATT and SNEGSKA (reference sequence). V was pared by 1 base and J by 1 base, with 8 bases of the junction left unmatched. This CDR3 spans 16 amino acids. The CDR3 reads CSARVAPGQGSYEQYV. CDR3 DNA: TGCAGTGCTAGAGTGGCGCCGGGACAGGGTTCCTACGAGCAGTACGTC.

This clonotype was counted ten times or more. The V call is TRBV7-9, the J call TRBJ1-2; D is ambiguous. V lost 5 bases and J lost 3, with 10 bases in between. Germline CDR1 reads SEHNR; CDR2 reads FQNEAQ (reference sequence). The CDR3 is made up of 13 amino acids. The CDR3 sequence: CASSARTDYGYTF. CDR3 nucleotide sequence: TGTGCCAGCAGCGCCCGGACGGACTATGGCTACACCTTC.

This clonotype was seen repeatedly, ten times or more. The gene calls are TRBV7-2 and TRBJ1-5; 9 bases are shared with TRBD1. There are 15 residues in the CDR3. J was trimmed by 6 bases and V by 5 bases; bases with no gene match: 8. Germline V gives CDR1 SGHTA, CDR2 FQGNSA. CDR3 residues: CASSRRDRVTQPQHF. DNA for the CDR3: TGTGCCAGCAGCCGACGGGACAGGGTCACTCAGCCCCAGCATTTT.

V gene TRBV29-1 combines with J gene TRBJ2-3; 7 positions agree with TRBD2. The CDR3 totals 11 residues. Germline loops: CDR1 SQVTM, CDR2 ANQGSEA. The V and J ends lost 6 bases and 10 bases, in that order; junction bases with no gene match: 7. The CDR3 region is CSVAVAGAQYF. CDR3 bases: TGCAGCGTGGCCGTGGCGGGGGCGCAGTATTTT.

This clonotype was found a few times. The chain combines TRBV7-2 with TRBJ2-3; possibly TRBD1 for D (5 bases). Germline-derived CDR1 and CDR2 are SGHTA and FQGNSA. The CDR3 extends over 15 amino acids. Trimming removed 4 bases at V and 1 base at J, with 12 bases between. The DNA of the CDR3 is TGTGCCAGCAGCTACCTCAGGGCCCGCACAGATACGCAGTATTTT. Protein sequence: CASSYLRARTDTQYF.

V gene TRBV11-2 combines with J gene TRBJ1-2, with 9 nucleotides matching TRBD1. This CDR3 has 16 amino acids. The junction had 3 bases not matched to a gene; V was cut back by 1 base and J by 0 bases. CDR1 is SGHAT, CDR2 FQNNGV, per germline. The CDR3 is CASSLVGTGTNYGYTF. The CDR3 region has the DNA TGTGCCAGCAGCTTAGTAGGGACAGGGACTAACTATGGCTACACCTTC.

The chain uses TRBV7-2 and TRBJ2-7, with unresolved D. Germline values: CDR1 SGHTA, CDR2 FQGNSA. The V end was cut by 1 base, the J end by 4 bases, with 8 bases between. The CDR3 totals 13 residues. The CDR3 protein is CASSLVAGYEQYV. In DNA form, the CDR3 reads TGTGCCAGCAGCTTAGTGGCAGGATACGAGCAGTACGTC.